This entry is about one TCR beta chain. As yet, its antigen is unknown. The PCR employed 60 Vbeta primers together with 13 Jbeta primers. The data were produced by immunoSEQ multiplex PCR, yet TCRdb's version contains in-frame clones alone and is incomplete. Recorded here are about 51,000 clones; the top ten clones represent about 24%. The data stem from a study of cytomegalovirus exposure and HLA in healthy donors. Study-level results: TCR beta chains associated with HLA were, in a later analysis, more clonally expanded than equally common others.

The CDR3 contains 15 residues. Trimming stripped 6 bases from V and 2 bases from J, with 14 bases between. Germline loops: CDR1 MNHNS, CDR2 SASEGT. The specimen sequenced was PBMCs. The gene calls are TRBV6-1 and TRBJ1-5; D may be TRBD1 (5 bases). The TCR comes from a man in his forties in good health and CMV-seropositive. CDR3 region: CASSLWGDGNQPQHF. The CDR3, as DNA: TGTGCCAGCAGCCTTTGGGGCGACGGCAATCAGCCCCAGCATTTT.